This TCR beta chain is drawn from a study of shared T cell receptors in the human thymus. In germline, CDR1 is SGHNT, CDR2 YYREEE (reference sequence). With V trimmed by 0 bases and J by 2 bases, 10 bases remained unmatched. The CDR3 sequence is 18 residues long. Sequenced by immunoSEQ multiplex PCR; TCRdb stores in-frame clones only, minus some. The sample contains about 540,000 clones, approximately 80% of which appear only once. In addition, the sample was reused for a study of human thymus T cells.

Sequences were obtained from thymocytes. V and J are TRBV5-4 and TRBJ2-3; TRBD1 matches 9 bases. This TCR was sampled from a boy in the first two years of life with a congenital heart defect. The CDR3 nucleotides are TGTGCCAGCAGCTTGGAGGGACAGGGAAGGTGGGCCACAGATACGCAGTATTTT. Translated: CASSLEGQGRWATDTQYF.